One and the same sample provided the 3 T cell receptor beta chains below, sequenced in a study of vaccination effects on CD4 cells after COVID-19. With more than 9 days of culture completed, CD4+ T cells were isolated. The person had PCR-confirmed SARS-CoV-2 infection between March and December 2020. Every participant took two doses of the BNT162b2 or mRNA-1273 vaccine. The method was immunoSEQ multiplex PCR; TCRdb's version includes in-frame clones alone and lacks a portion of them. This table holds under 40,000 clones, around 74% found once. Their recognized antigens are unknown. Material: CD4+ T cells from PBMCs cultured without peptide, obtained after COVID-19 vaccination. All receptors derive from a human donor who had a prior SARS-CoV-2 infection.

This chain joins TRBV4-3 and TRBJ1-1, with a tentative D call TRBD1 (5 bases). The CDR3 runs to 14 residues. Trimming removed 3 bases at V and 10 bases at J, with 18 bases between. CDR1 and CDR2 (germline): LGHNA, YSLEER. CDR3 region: CASSHLGAHPGAFF. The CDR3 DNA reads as TGCGCCAGCAGCCATTTAGGGGCGCACCCTGGAGCTTTCTTT.

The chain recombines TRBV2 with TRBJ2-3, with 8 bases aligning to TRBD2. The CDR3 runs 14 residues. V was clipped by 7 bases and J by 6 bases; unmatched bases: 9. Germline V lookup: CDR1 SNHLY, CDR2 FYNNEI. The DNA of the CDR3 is TGTGCCAGCACCTCGCCGGCTAGCGGGGATACGCAGTATTTT. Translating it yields CASTSPASGDTQYF.

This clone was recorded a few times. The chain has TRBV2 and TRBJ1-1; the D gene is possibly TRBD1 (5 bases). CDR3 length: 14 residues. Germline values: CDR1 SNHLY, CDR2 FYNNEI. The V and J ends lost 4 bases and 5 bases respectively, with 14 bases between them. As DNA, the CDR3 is TGTGCCAGCAGTGTGGGGCATGGGGGGACTGAAGCTTTCTTT. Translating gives CASSVGHGGTEAFF.